Detailed here is one T cell receptor beta chain. The antigen remains unidentified. These data belong to a study of T cells in localized non-small cell lung cancer. The J segment lost 6 bases and the V segment lost 6 bases, leaving 7 bases of the junction unmatched. Germline CDR1 and CDR2: SNHLY and FYNNEI. CDR3 size: 14 residues. The protocol was immunoSEQ multiplex PCR, while the TCRdb copy is restricted to in-frame clones and leaves out a portion. The top ten hold about 19% of the sample, which has around 90,000 clones, over 60% seen once. Study results and limitations: The study detected a median around 50 of the top 100 tumor clones in adjacent lung.

The source of this sequence is a man between 40 and 70 years old with stage II squamous cell lung carcinoma. This specimen was PBMCs, taken before any cancer treatment. The chain carries TRBV2 and TRBJ2-1, with 8 nucleotides matching TRBD1. CDR3 residues: CASSSGQGVNEQFF. The CDR3 coding sequence is TGTGCCAGCAGCTCCGGACAGGGAGTCAATGAGCAGTTCTTC.